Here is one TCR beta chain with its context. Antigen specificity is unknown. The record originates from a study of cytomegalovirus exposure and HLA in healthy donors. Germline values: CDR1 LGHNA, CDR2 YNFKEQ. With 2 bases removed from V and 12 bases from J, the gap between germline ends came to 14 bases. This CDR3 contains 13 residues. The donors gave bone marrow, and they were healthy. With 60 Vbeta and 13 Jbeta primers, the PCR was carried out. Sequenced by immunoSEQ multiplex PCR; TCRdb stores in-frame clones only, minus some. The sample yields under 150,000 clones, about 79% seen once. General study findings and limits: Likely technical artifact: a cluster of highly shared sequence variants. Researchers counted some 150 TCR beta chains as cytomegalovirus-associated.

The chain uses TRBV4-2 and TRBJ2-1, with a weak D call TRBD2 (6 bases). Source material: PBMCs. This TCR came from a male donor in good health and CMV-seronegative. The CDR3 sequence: CASSQYRGYGQFF. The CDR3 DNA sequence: TGTGCCAGCAGCCAATATCGGGGGTATGGGCAGTTCTTC.